This T cell receptor (beta chain) was identified in a study of cytomegalovirus exposure and HLA in healthy donors. Study results and limitations: An analysis was carried out later, and it reportedly showed fewer N-insertions in an Asian-associated ancestry cluster than the roughly 700-donor mean. Most sequenced TCRs were rare (though some public TCRs occurred in many donors). Follow-up analysis later connected one missense variant in DCLRE1C with trimming of TCR beta V- and J-genes.

As for this clone: Its matching antigen is unknown.

Germline V gene data show CDR1 as MNHEY and CDR2 as SMNVEV (reference sequence). V gave up 5 bases and J gave up 3 bases, with 16 bases separating them. CDR3 length: 15 amino acids. 60 Vbeta and 13 Jbeta primers were used in PCR. This table comes from immunoSEQ multiplex PCR, and its TCRdb copy is limited to in-frame clones, with some not included. Of about 130,000 clones listed, 85% to 90% were seen once; the top ten hold roughly 5.2%. The TCR was taken from a woman in her twenties or thirties in good health and CMV-seronegative. Material for sequencing was PBMCs. The V and J genes are TRBV27 and TRBJ1-1, with a tentative D call TRBD1 (6 bases). The CDR3 DNA is TGTGCCAGCAGTACCACACAGGGAATGGACACTGAAGCTTTCTTT. Amino acid sequence: CASSTTQGMDTEAFF.